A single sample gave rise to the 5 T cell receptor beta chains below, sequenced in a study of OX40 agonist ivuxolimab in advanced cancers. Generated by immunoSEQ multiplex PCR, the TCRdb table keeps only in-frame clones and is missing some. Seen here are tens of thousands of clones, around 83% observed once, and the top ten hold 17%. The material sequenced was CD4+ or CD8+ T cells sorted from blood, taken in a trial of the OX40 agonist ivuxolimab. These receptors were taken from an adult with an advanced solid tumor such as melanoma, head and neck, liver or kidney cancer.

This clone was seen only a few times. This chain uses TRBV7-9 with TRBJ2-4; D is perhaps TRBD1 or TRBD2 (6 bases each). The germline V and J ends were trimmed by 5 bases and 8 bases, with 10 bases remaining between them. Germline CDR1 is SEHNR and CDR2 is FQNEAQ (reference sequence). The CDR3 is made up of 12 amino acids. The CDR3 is CASSEGGDIQYF. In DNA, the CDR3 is TGTGCCAGCAGCGAGGGGGGCGACATTCAGTACTTC.

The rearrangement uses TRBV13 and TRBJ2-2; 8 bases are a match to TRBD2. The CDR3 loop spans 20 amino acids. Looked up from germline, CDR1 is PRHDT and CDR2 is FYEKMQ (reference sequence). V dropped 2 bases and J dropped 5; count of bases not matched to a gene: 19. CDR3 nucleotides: TGTGCCAGCAGCTTAAACGGGTTTGGTAGCGGGGCCAGGCGGACCGGGGAGCTGTTTTTT. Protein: CASSLNGFGSGARRTGELFF.

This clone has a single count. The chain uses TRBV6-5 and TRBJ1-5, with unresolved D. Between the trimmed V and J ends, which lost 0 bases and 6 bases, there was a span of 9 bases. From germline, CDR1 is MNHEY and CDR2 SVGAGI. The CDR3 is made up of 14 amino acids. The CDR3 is CASSYSGVTQPQHF. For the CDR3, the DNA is TGTGCCAGCAGTTACTCTGGGGTAACTCAGCCCCAGCATTTT.

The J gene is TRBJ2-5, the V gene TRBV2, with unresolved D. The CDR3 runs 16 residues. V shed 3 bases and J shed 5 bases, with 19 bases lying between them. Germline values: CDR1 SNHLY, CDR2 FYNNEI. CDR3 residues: CASSDLRKGNGETQYF. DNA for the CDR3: TGTGCCAGCAGTGATCTTCGGAAAGGGAATGGGGAGACCCAGTACTTC.

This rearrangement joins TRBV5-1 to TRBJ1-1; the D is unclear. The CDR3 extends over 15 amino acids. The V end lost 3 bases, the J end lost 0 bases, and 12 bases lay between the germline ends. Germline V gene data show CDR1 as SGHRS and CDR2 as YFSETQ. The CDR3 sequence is CASSSRTEMNTEAFF. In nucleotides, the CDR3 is TGCGCCAGCAGCTCCCGGACGGAGATGAACACTGAAGCTTTCTTT.